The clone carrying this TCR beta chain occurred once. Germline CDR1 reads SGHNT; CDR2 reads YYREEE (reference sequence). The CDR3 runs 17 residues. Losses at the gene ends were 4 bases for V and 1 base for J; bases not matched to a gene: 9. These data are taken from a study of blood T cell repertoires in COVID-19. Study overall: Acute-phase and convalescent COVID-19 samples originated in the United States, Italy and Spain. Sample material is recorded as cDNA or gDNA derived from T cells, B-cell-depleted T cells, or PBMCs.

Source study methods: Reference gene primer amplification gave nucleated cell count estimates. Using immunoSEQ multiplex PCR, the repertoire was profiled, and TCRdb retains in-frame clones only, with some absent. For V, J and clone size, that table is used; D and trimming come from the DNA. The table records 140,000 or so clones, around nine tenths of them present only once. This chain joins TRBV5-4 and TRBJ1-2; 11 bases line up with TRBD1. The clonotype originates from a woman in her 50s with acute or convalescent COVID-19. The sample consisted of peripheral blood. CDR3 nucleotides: TGTGCCAGCAGCGAAGGGACAGGGGGTCGGCTTAACTATGGCTACACCTTC. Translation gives CASSEGTGGRLNYGYTF.